This T cell receptor (beta chain) was identified in a study of response to subunit inactivated influenza vaccine. This clonotype was picked up a small number of times. Its antigen is unknown. One entry per CDR3 protein results from TCRdb running MiXCR on the RT-PCR reads. The sample has more than 450,000 distinct CDR3 sequences, approximately 7.1% seen once; the top ten hold around 13%. Notes on the study in general: Seasonal influenza vaccination, on each occasion, was suggested by the authors to recruit few new T cells.

The CDR3 contains 17 residues. Trimming stripped 8 bases from V and 1 base from J, with 22 bases between. Looked up from germline, CDR1 is LNHDA and CDR2 is SQIVND (reference sequence). The source is a man between 50 and 69 years old who received an inactivated influenza vaccine. The sample here was PBMCs from blood, taken less than 30 months after vaccination. The chain is built from TRBV19 and TRBJ2-3; D is tentatively TRBD1 or TRBD2 (5 bases each). CDR3 sequence: CASSMRGFGLGTDTQYF. CDR3 nucleotides: TGTGCCAGTTCCATGAGGGGTTTTGGTTTGGGCACAGATACGCAGTATTTT.